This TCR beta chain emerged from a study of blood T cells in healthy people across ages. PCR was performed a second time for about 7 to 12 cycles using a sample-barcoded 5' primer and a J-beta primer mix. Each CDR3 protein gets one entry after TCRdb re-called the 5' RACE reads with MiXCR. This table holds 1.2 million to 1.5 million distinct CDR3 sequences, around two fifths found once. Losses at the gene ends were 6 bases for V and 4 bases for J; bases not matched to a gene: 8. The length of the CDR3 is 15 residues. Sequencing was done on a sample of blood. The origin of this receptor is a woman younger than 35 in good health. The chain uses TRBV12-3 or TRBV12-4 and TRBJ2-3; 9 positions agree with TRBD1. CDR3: CASRQTGTGPDTQYF. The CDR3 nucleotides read TGTGCCAGCAGACAAACCGGGACAGGGCCAGATACGCAGTATTTT.